The 22 T cell receptor beta chains presented below share a single source sample, sequenced in a study of shared clonotypes between healthy human individuals. Sequencing used immunoSEQ multiplex PCR; TCRdb keeps in-frame clones, though not all of them. Of 2 million to 3 million clones listed, 90% to 95% are singletons. The sequenced material came from naive CD4+ T cells from PBMCs. As for subset: CD45RA+ positively selected. The receptor source for this set is a man between 18 and 29 years old in good health. Some clones in this sample may be carry-over from other donors' samples.

V is TRBV5-4 and J is TRBJ2-5; D is ambiguous. Looked up from germline, CDR1 is SGHNT and CDR2 is YYREEE (reference sequence). This CDR3 region has 13 residues. The germline V and J ends were trimmed by 1 base and 5 bases, with 9 bases remaining between them. The CDR3 protein is CASSLSQTETQYF. DNA for the CDR3: TGTGCCAGCAGCTTGTCACAGACGGAGACCCAGTACTTC.

V gene TRBV6-1 combines with J gene TRBJ1-5; D remains ambiguous. The CDR3 has 15 amino acids. Trimming removed 2 bases from V and 0 bases from J, with 8 bases in between. From germline, CDR1 is MNHNS and CDR2 SASEGT. CDR3 region: CASSERHYSNQPQHF. DNA for the CDR3: TGTGCCAGCAGTGAAAGGCACTATAGCAATCAGCCCCAGCATTTT.

CDR3 loop: CASSSDLPTASNYGYTF. CDR3 coding DNA: TGTGCCAGCAGCTCCGACCTTCCCACGGCGTCTAACTATGGCTACACCTTC. The chain has TRBV7-9 and TRBJ1-2; D is unclear. CDR3 length equals 17 residues. Germline V gives CDR1 SEHNR, CDR2 FQNEAQ (reference sequence). Trimming pared 4 bases from V and 0 bases from J, leaving 18 bases between.

The rearrangement links TRBV9 to TRBJ1-2; D gene uncertain. Germline CDR1 and CDR2: SGDLS and YYNGEE. The CDR3 consists of 14 residues. V shed 0 bases and J shed 2 bases, with 8 bases lying between them. CDR3 coding DNA: TGTGCCAGCAGCGTAGCTATCATGAACTATGGCTACACCTTC. Translating gives CASSVAIMNYGYTF.

V is TRBV5-6 and J is TRBJ2-1, with 10 bases identical to TRBD2. This CDR3 region has 15 residues. Losses at the gene ends were 2 bases for V and 5 bases for J; bases not matched to a gene: 4. Germline CDR1 reads SGHDT; CDR2 reads YYEEEE. The CDR3, as DNA: TGTGCCAGCAGCTTAAGCGGGAGGGCGCACAATGAGCAGTTCTTC. Amino acid sequence: CASSLSGRAHNEQFF. The variable domain in full, completed from reference TRBV5-6 and TRBJ2-1, reads DAGVTQSPTHLIKTRGQQVTLRCSPKSGHDTVSWYQQALGQGPQFIFQYYEEEERQRGNFPDRFSGHQFPNYSSELNVNALLLGDSALYLCASSLSGRAHNEQFFGPGTRLTVL.

This chain connects TRBV14 to TRBJ1-1; the D gene is possibly TRBD1 (6 bases). CDR1 is SGHDN and CDR2 is FVKESK in the germline V gene. Trimming removed 4 bases from V and 4 bases from J, with 13 bases in between. The CDR3 consists of 14 residues. The DNA of the CDR3 is TGTGCCAGCAGCCGAAACAGGGTTGGCACTGAAGCTTTCTTT. Protein sequence: CASSRNRVGTEAFF.

The rearrangement uses TRBV20-1 and TRBJ2-1, with unresolved D. This CDR3 has 11 residues. The germline gives CDR1 DFQATT, CDR2 SNEGSKA (reference sequence). V lost 1 base and J 9 bases, leaving 7 bases between the germline ends. CDR3 in DNA: TGCAGTGCTAGAGCGGTGGGTGAGCAGTTCTTC. Protein: CSARAVGEQFF.

On this clone itself: The sample has other DNA sequences that encode this CDR3 too. This sequence joins TRBV28 and TRBJ2-7, with D uncertain. V dropped 4 bases and J dropped 1 base, with 5 bases sitting between them. CDR1 and CDR2 from the germline V gene are MDHEN and SYDVKM. CDR3 length: 12 amino acids. For the CDR3, the DNA is TGTGCCAGCAGTTCCAGATCCTACGAGCAGTACTTC. Translated: CASSSRSYEQYF.

The chain recombines TRBV27 with TRBJ2-6, with D unclear. Germline V lookup: CDR1 MNHEY, CDR2 SMNVEV (reference sequence). Trimming removed 5 bases at V and 2 bases at J, with 13 bases between. CDR3 size: 16 residues. The CDR3 is CASSPGRVAGANVLTF. CDR3 DNA: TGTGCCAGCAGTCCCGGACGAGTAGCTGGGGCCAACGTCCTGACTTTC. The entire variable domain, with the rest obtained from reference TRBV27 and TRBJ2-6, is as follows: EAQVTQNPRYLITVTGKKLTVTCSQNMNHEYMSWYRQDPGLGLRQIYYSMNVEVTDKGDVPEGYKVSRKEKRNFPLILESPSPNQTSLYFCASSPGRVAGANVLTFGAGSRLTVL.

In its sample, this clone was seen once. The chain has TRBV5-1 and TRBJ2-7; 9 bases fit TRBD1. Germline V CDR1 and CDR2: SGHRS, YFSETQ. The length of the CDR3 is 14 residues. V gave up 6 bases and J gave up 1 base; unmatched junction bases: 5. CDR3 DNA sequence: TGCGCCAGCACGACCGGGACAGGGTCCTACGAGCAGTACTTC. Encoded protein: CASTTGTGSYEQYF.

Written as DNA, the CDR3 is TGTGCCAGCTCACCCGCCAGGGATGATAATGAAAAACTGTTTTTT. Protein product: CASSPARDDNEKLFF. The chain joins TRBV18 to TRBJ1-4, with D tentatively TRBD1 (5 bases). The CDR3 has 15 amino acids. CDR1 KGHSH and CDR2 LQKENI come from the germline V gene. V was shortened by 3 bases and J by 4 bases, with 12 bases between the two germline ends.

The rearrangement links TRBV5-6 to TRBJ1-6; the D gene is possibly TRBD1 (5 bases). The germline gives CDR1 SGHDT, CDR2 YYEEEE. This CDR3 has 14 residues. V was shortened by 2 bases and J by 7 bases, with 10 bases between the two germline ends. CDR3 DNA: TGTGCCAGCAGCTTCGGGCAGGGCAATTCACCCCTCCACTTT. It yields the protein CASSFGQGNSPLHF.

J is TRBJ1-4 and V is TRBV4-1; the D gene is possibly TRBD1 (5 bases). Germline V CDR1 and CDR2: MGHRA, YSYEKL. Trimming left V 4 bases short and J 4 bases short, with 10 bases between. CDR3 length equals 14 residues. The CDR3 DNA sequence: TGCGCCAGCAGCCCGGGACGCAGTAATGAAAAACTGTTTTTT. Translating it yields CASSPGRSNEKLFF.

With regard to this clone: One junction end disagrees with the germline gene, perhaps due to a read error. The rearrangement links TRBV2 to TRBJ1-5, with unresolved D. Germline V gene lookup returns CDR1 SNHLY and CDR2 FYNNEI. The CDR3 runs 14 residues. For the CDR3, the DNA is TGTGCCAGCAGCCAGGTGTCCGCTAATCGGCCCCAGCATTTT. Its translation is CASSQVSANRPQHF.

In regard to this clone: Additional DNA sequences in this sample encode the identical CDR3. The rearrangement joins TRBV15 to TRBJ2-1; D not certain. Germline-derived CDR1 and CDR2 are LNHNV and YYDKDF (reference sequence). The CDR3 is made up of 13 amino acids. Trimming stripped 0 bases from V and 6 bases from J, with 6 bases between. The CDR3 here is CATSRDLRNEQFF. In nucleotides, the CDR3 is TGTGCCACCAGCAGAGATCTACGCAATGAGCAGTTCTTC. Drawing the rest from reference TRBV15 and TRBJ2-1, the complete variable domain is DAMVIQNPRYQVTQFGKPVTLSCSQTLNHNVMYWYQQKSSQAPKLLFHYYDKDFNNEADTPDNFQSRRPNTSFCFLDIRSPGLGDTAMYLCATSRDLRNEQFFGPGTRLTVL.

The chain links TRBV5-1 to TRBJ2-1; TRBD2 is a possible D gene (6 bases). The CDR3 runs 15 residues. The V gene's germline CDR1 is SGHRS and CDR2 YFSETQ. Trimming left V 0 bases short and J 8 bases short, with 15 bases between. The CDR3 sequence is CASSLDGGRIDEQFF. The CDR3 DNA reads as TGCGCCAGCAGCTTGGACGGGGGAAGAATCGATGAGCAGTTCTTC. Combining the CDR3 with reference TRBV5-1 and TRBJ2-1 gives the whole variable domain KAGVTQTPRYLIKTRGQQVTLSCSPISGHRSVSWYQQTPGQGLQFLFEYFSETQRNKGNFPGRFSGRQFSNSRSEMNVSTLELGDSALYLCASSLDGGRIDEQFFGPGTRLTVL.

V and J are TRBV5-1 and TRBJ2-3; 10 positions match TRBD2. Germline values: CDR1 SGHRS, CDR2 YFSETQ. V was pared by 2 bases and J by 2 bases, with 2 bases of the junction left unmatched. The CDR3 has 15 amino acids. CDR3 DNA: TGCGCCAGCAGCTTCCTAGCGGGGGCCACAGATACGCAGTATTTT. It translates to CASSFLAGATDTQYF. The full variable domain, its missing parts supplied by reference TRBV5-1 and TRBJ2-3, is KAGVTQTPRYLIKTRGQQVTLSCSPISGHRSVSWYQQTPGQGLQFLFEYFSETQRNKGNFPGRFSGRQFSNSRSEMNVSTLELGDSALYLCASSFLAGATDTQYFGPGTRLTVL.

This clone was seen a single time. This rearrangement joins TRBV28 to TRBJ2-1, with TRBD2 matching 10 bases. This CDR3 has 16 amino acids. Germline lookup yields CDR1 MDHEN and CDR2 SYDVKM. The trim removed 4 bases at V and 7 bases at J, leaving 10 bases unmatched. This chain's CDR3 is CASSSPASGSGNEQFF. The CDR3 DNA sequence: TGTGCCAGCAGTTCCCCCGCTAGCGGGAGTGGAAATGAGCAGTTCTTC.

The chain links TRBV5-4 to TRBJ1-2; possible D gene TRBD1, 6 bases. Trimming stripped 4 bases from V and 5 bases from J, with 15 bases between. CDR1 and CDR2 from the germline V gene are SGHNT and YYREEE (reference sequence). The CDR3 loop spans 14 amino acids. The CDR3 nucleotides are TGTGCCAGCAGCCACCCGGGACAAGGATATGGCTACACCTTC. As protein: CASSHPGQGYGYTF.

V and J are TRBV15 and TRBJ1-4, with no clear D. Germline CDR1 reads LNHNV; CDR2 reads YYDKDF (reference sequence). V was shortened by 1 base and J by 7 bases, with 10 bases between the two germline ends. CDR3 size: 14 residues. The CDR3 reads CATSRAREVEKLFF. The DNA of the CDR3 is TGTGCCACCAGCAGAGCGAGAGAGGTTGAAAAACTGTTTTTT.

The chain recombines TRBV7-8 with TRBJ2-1; tentatively, D is TRBD1 (6 bases). The CDR3 extends over 15 amino acids. Deletions cut 5 bases from V and 4 bases from J, with 15 bases between. Per germline, CDR1 SGHVS and CDR2 FQNEAQ. CDR3 sequence: CASSQGQPYYNEQFF. CDR3 DNA sequence: TGTGCCAGCAGCCAAGGACAGCCTTATTACAATGAGCAGTTCTTC.

The J gene is TRBJ1-2, the V gene TRBV2; D is uncertain. Trimming cost V 2 bases and J 12 bases, with 13 bases left between them. CDR1 and CDR2 from the germline V gene are SNHLY and FYNNEI. The CDR3 is 12 amino acids. The chain's CDR3 is CASSEPGRRNTF. The CDR3 DNA follows: TGTGCCAGCAGTGAACCCGGCAGGAGGAACACCTTC. Combining the CDR3 with reference TRBV2 and TRBJ1-2 gives the whole variable domain EPEVTQTPSHQVTQMGQEVILRCVPISNHLYFYWYRQILGQKVEFLVSFYNNEISEKSEIFDDQFSVERPDGSNFTLKIRSTKLEDSAMYFCASSEPGRRNTFGSGTRLTVV.